This passage covers 21 T cell receptor beta chains from one sample sequenced in a study of blood T cell repertoires in COVID-19. Measured with immunoSEQ multiplex PCR; TCRdb has only the in-frame clones, and not every one. This table has 130,000 or so clones, 84% appearing once. Sequencing was carried out using PBMCs or T cells enriched from blood (not recorded which). These TCRs come from a young woman who had recovered from COVID-19.

The chain links TRBV9 to TRBJ2-5, with D tentatively TRBD1 (5 bases). Germline values: CDR1 SGDLS, CDR2 YYNGEE. Trimming stripped 0 bases from V and 6 bases from J, with 12 bases between. The CDR3 has 14 amino acids. This CDR3 reads CASSVEPGLKTQYF. Here the CDR3 DNA reads TGTGCCAGCAGCGTAGAGCCAGGGTTGAAGACCCAGTACTTC. Together with reference TRBV9 and TRBJ2-5, the CDR3 gives the full variable domain: DSGVTQTPKHLITATGQRVTLRCSPRSGDLSVYWYQQSLDQGLQFLIQYYNGEERAKGNILERFSAQQFPDLHSELNLSSLELGDSALYFCASSVEPGLKTQYFGPGTRLLVL.

V is TRBV10-3 and J is TRBJ2-3, with D maybe TRBD2 (6 bases). The CDR3 spans 13 residues. CDR1 is ENHRY and CDR2 is SYGVKD in the germline V gene. The V and J ends lost 8 bases and 2 bases respectively, with 11 bases between them. CDR3 coding DNA: TGTGCCATCGCGGCGGGGCTCACAGATACGCAGTATTTT. Amino acids: CAIAAGLTDTQYF.

The rearrangement uses TRBV29-1 and TRBJ2-7; 10 bases match TRBD1. Looked up from germline, CDR1 is SQVTM and CDR2 is ANQGSEA. J was trimmed by 7 bases and V by 3 bases; bases with no gene match: 3. This CDR3 spans 12 amino acids. The CDR3 coding sequence is TGCAGCGTTGAGGACAGGGGGAGGGAGCAGTACTTC. This translates into CSVEDRGREQYF.

CDR3 sequence (DNA): TGTGCCAGCAGCAAGATTGGGCAGATTAATTCACCCCTCCACTTT. Translation gives CASSKIGQINSPLHF. The rearrangement links TRBV21-1 to TRBJ1-6; the table gives TRBD1 as D, unverified against the DNA. TRBV21-1 represents a pseudogene. CDR3 size: 15 residues.

The rearrangement links TRBV24-1 to TRBJ2-7; 9 nucleotides match TRBD1. Germline-derived CDR1 and CDR2 are KGHDR and SFDVKD. The CDR3 consists of 13 residues. V lost 9 bases and J lost 6; bases outside the gene matches: 8. DNA of the CDR3: TGTGCCACCGACTCACAGGGGGCAGCCGAGCAGTACTTC. Translation: CATDSQGAAEQYF.

The V call is TRBV4-2, the J call TRBJ1-4; D is undetermined. There are 12 residues in the CDR3. Germline V gives CDR1 LGHNA, CDR2 YNFKEQ. V gave up 0 bases and J gave up 10 bases, with 6 bases separating them. The CDR3 sequence: CASSQDRGKLFF. CDR3 nucleotide sequence: TGTGCCAGCAGCCAAGACCGGGGAAAACTGTTTTTT.

V and J are TRBV29-1 and TRBJ2-1; 12 bases match TRBD2. CDR1 is SQVTM and CDR2 is ANQGSEA in the germline V gene. This CDR3 is built from 13 residues. V trimming: 5 bases; J trimming: 7 bases; junction bases outside the gene matches: 3. The CDR3 nucleotides are TGCAGCGTTAGGACTAGCGGGATTAATGAGCAGTTCTTC. This codes for CSVRTSGINEQFF.

The V and J genes are TRBV19 and TRBJ1-2; 10 bases match TRBD1. After removal of 6 bases from V and 3 bases from J, the junction contained 10 bases not matched to a gene. This CDR3 has 16 amino acids. Germline V gene lookup returns CDR1 LNHDA and CDR2 SQIVND (reference sequence). The CDR3 reads CASRPRRGTGDYGYTF. The CDR3 nucleotides read TGTGCCAGTAGACCCCGCCGAGGGACAGGGGACTATGGCTACACCTTC.

The J gene is TRBJ2-1, the V gene TRBV6-5; 8 bases are shared with TRBD1. The germline V gene encodes CDR1 MNHEY and CDR2 SVGAGI. Germline trimming cut 6 bases from V and 7 bases from J; bases unmatched to any gene: 8. The length of the CDR3 is 14 residues. Written as DNA, the CDR3 is TGTGCCAGCAGAACAGGGGGGTCTAGTAATGAGCAGTTCTTC. Its translation is CASRTGGSSNEQFF.

CDR3 sequence reads: CASSQDVGGRAVTDTQYF. The CDR3 nucleotides read TGCGCCAGCAGCCAAGATGTGGGCGGGAGGGCCGTGACAGATACGCAGTATTTT. The J gene is TRBJ2-3, the V gene TRBV4-3, with 9 positions matching TRBD2. Trimming removed 0 bases from V and 3 bases from J; junction bases left unmatched: 10. The CDR3 has 18 residues. Looked up from germline, CDR1 is LGHNA and CDR2 is YSLEER.

This clone was counted between two and nine times. The chain carries TRBV2 and TRBJ1-2; the D gene is possibly TRBD1 (5 bases). With 2 bases removed from V and 8 bases from J, the gap between germline ends came to 12 bases. This CDR3 region has 13 residues. Germline V lookup: CDR1 SNHLY, CDR2 FYNNEI. CDR3 sequence (DNA): TGTGCCAGCAGTGAACAGGGCATTGGCGGCTACACCTTC. The encoded protein is CASSEQGIGGYTF. Full variable domain (missing parts from reference TRBV2 and TRBJ1-2): EPEVTQTPSHQVTQMGQEVILRCVPISNHLYFYWYRQILGQKVEFLVSFYNNEISEKSEIFDDQFSVERPDGSNFTLKIRSTKLEDSAMYFCASSEQGIGGYTFGSGTRLTVV.

The gene calls are TRBV5-1 and TRBJ2-6; 11 bases map to TRBD1. Germline CDR1 and CDR2: SGHRS and YFSETQ. The CDR3 loop spans 18 amino acids. J was trimmed by 0 bases and V by 3 bases; bases with no gene match: 5. CDR3 nucleotides: TGCGCCAGCAGCTCCTGGACAGGGGGCAGCTCTGGGGCCAACGTCCTGACTTTC. Amino acid sequence: CASSSWTGGSSGANVLTF. The whole variable domain, filled in from reference TRBV5-1 and TRBJ2-6, reads KAGVTQTPRYLIKTRGQQVTLSCSPISGHRSVSWYQQTPGQGLQFLFEYFSETQRNKGNFPGRFSGRQFSNSRSEMNVSTLELGDSALYLCASSSWTGGSSGANVLTFGAGSRLTVL.

The chain has TRBV6-1 and TRBJ1-4; 9 positions agree with TRBD1. The CDR3 length is 15 residues. Per the germline V gene, CDR1 is MNHNS and CDR2 is SASEGT. V lost 0 bases to trimming and J lost 8 bases; unmatched junction nucleotides: 4. CDR3 sequence reads: CASSEAGTGREKLFF. DNA for the CDR3: TGTGCCAGCAGTGAAGCGGGGACAGGGAGGGAAAAACTGTTTTTT.

The chain joins TRBV27 to TRBJ2-1; 13 bases line up with TRBD2. V lost 6 bases, J lost 2 bases, and 10 bases stayed unmatched. Looked up from germline, CDR1 is MNHEY and CDR2 is SMNVEV (reference sequence). The CDR3 consists of 18 residues. CDR3 loop: CASRLTSGRALTYNEQFF. CDR3 nucleotides: TGTGCCAGCAGGCTAACTAGCGGGAGGGCCCTAACCTACAATGAGCAGTTCTTC.

The chain joins TRBV7-8 to TRBJ2-5; 7 positions agree with TRBD1. Trimming cost V 5 bases and J 4 bases; bases outside gene matches: 7. The CDR3 extends over 14 amino acids. CDR1 is SGHVS, CDR2 FQNEAQ, per germline. The CDR3 spells CASSKRQGAETQYF. In DNA form, the CDR3 reads TGTGCCAGCAGCAAACGACAGGGCGCAGAGACCCAGTACTTC.

The rearrangement links TRBV4-1 to TRBJ1-4; D might be TRBD1 (5 bases). The germline V and J ends were trimmed by 0 bases and 2 bases, with 13 bases remaining between them. CDR1 and CDR2 (germline): MGHRA, YSYEKL. The CDR3 contains 17 residues. CDR3 bases: TGCGCCAGCAGCCAAGATTTGGTTGGGGCGACTAATGAAAAACTGTTTTTT. Translation gives CASSQDLVGATNEKLFF.

This clone was found a few times. The chain employs TRBV11-1 and TRBJ2-2, with a possible D match to TRBD2 (5 bases). Trimming pared 5 bases from V and 4 bases from J, leaving 11 bases between. Per the germline V gene, CDR1 is SGHAT and CDR2 is FQDESV (reference sequence). This CDR3 contains 14 residues. CDR3 DNA sequence: TGTGCCAGCAGCGCCCGGGATCCCACCGGGGAGCTGTTTTTT. Its translation is CASSARDPTGELFF.

This clone appeared a single time. Here the CDR3 reads CASSQYPPRGTGGLKSGELFF. The CDR3 DNA reads as TGCGCCAGCAGCCAGTATCCACCACGCGGGACAGGGGGCTTGAAATCCGGGGAGCTGTTTTTT. The genes are TRBV4-1 and TRBJ2-2; 12 bases are shared with TRBD1. V trimming: 3 bases; J trimming: 6 bases; junction bases outside the gene matches: 20. The length of the CDR3 is 21 residues. Per the germline V gene, CDR1 is MGHRA and CDR2 is YSYEKL.

The chain joins TRBV10-3 to TRBJ1-6; D is perhaps TRBD1 (6 bases). This CDR3 comprises 16 residues. V dropped 2 bases and J dropped 7 bases, with 15 bases sitting between them. Germline loops: CDR1 ENHRY, CDR2 SYGVKD. The CDR3 protein is CAISEVGARGNSPLHF. In DNA form, the CDR3 reads TGTGCCATCAGTGAGGTAGGGGCCAGGGGAAATTCACCCCTCCACTTT.

This clone was seen just once. The V and J genes are TRBV6-5 and TRBJ1-3; D gene ambiguous. The germline V and J ends were trimmed by 10 bases and 0 bases, with 16 bases remaining between them. Per germline, CDR1 MNHEY and CDR2 SVGAGI. The CDR3 is 15 amino acids. CDR3 sequence: CATLSTTVSGNTIYF. In DNA form, the CDR3 reads TGTGCCACCTTATCAACCACAGTCTCTGGAAACACCATATATTTT.

This clone was counted a single time. J is TRBJ1-2 and V is TRBV30, with unresolved D. The germline V gene has CDR1 GTSNPN and CDR2 SVGIG (reference sequence). V was shortened by 3 bases and J by 8 bases, with 16 bases between the two germline ends. There are 13 residues in the CDR3. The CDR3 sequence: CAWRRMGGNGYTF. DNA of the CDR3: TGTGCCTGGAGGAGGATGGGAGGGAACGGCTACACCTTC.